The 15 T cell receptor beta chains below come from one sample, sequenced in a study of T cells in Graves' hyperthyroidism and ophthalmopathy. Researchers took RNA transcripts and amplified the TCR beta CDR3 regions from them. HTBI primers were the set used in a first-round RT-PCR of the TCR CDR3. Each CDR3 protein gets one entry after TCRdb re-called the multiplex PCR reads with MiXCR. Of about 360,000 distinct CDR3 sequences listed, around 16% are singletons. The specimen sequenced was blood. The receptors shown here come from a woman between 18 and 29 years old with Graves' hyperthyroidism that later progressed to Graves' ophthalmopathy.

At least ten counts were recorded for this clonotype. The V gene is TRBV2, the J gene TRBJ2-1, with 10 bases that match TRBD1. The trim removed 3 bases at V and 8 bases at J, leaving 10 bases unmatched. Germline CDR1 is SNHLY and CDR2 is FYNNEI. This CDR3 spans 16 amino acids. CDR3 in amino acids: CASSDLGDRGGDEQFF. Here the CDR3 DNA reads TGTGCCAGCAGTGACTTAGGGGACAGGGGTGGCGATGAGCAGTTCTTC.

This clonotype was detected ten times or more. V usage is TRBV2 and J usage is TRBJ2-7; TRBD1 is a possible D gene (5 bases). CDR3 length: 11 amino acids. In germline, CDR1 is SNHLY, CDR2 FYNNEI. Deletions cut 4 bases from V and 6 bases from J, with 7 bases between. CDR3 nucleotide sequence: TGTGCCAGCAGTGCAGGGCTCGAGCAGTACTTC. This encodes CASSAGLEQYF.

At least ten counts were recorded for this clonotype. The CDR3 nucleotides are TGTGCCAGCGCCGCGACGAATGAAAAACTGTTTTTT. It translates to CASAATNEKLFF. The J gene is TRBJ1-4, the V gene TRBV6-1, with D uncertain. The V end lost 8 bases, the J end lost 5 bases, and 9 bases lay between the germline ends. Germline CDR1 reads MNHNS; CDR2 reads SASEGT. This CDR3 spans 12 amino acids.

There are a few counts of this clonotype. The chain employs TRBV28 and TRBJ2-7; 7 bases match TRBD1. Germline CDR1 MDHEN, CDR2 SYDVKM. The length of the CDR3 is 15 residues. The V segment lost 5 bases and the J segment 2 bases; nucleotides outside the gene matches: 9. CDR3 protein: CASSLWDSTAYEQYF. The CDR3 DNA reads as TGTGCCAGCAGTCTCTGGGACAGCACTGCCTACGAGCAGTACTTC.

This clonotype was seen more than once but under ten times. V is TRBV7-9 and J is TRBJ2-3, with 7 bases fitting TRBD1. The length of the CDR3 is 15 residues. The germline gives CDR1 SEHNR, CDR2 FQNEAQ (reference sequence). J lost 3 bases, V lost 6 bases, and 9 bases had no gene match. The CDR3 protein is CASRPPTGTTDTQYF. In nucleotides, the CDR3 is TGTGCCAGCAGACCGCCGACAGGGACGACAGATACGCAGTATTTT.

This clonotype was recorded at least ten times. The rearrangement uses TRBV11-2 and TRBJ2-7, with D hard to call. Germline V gene data show CDR1 as SGHAT and CDR2 as FQNNGV. The CDR3 is made up of 13 amino acids. V was pared by 1 base and J by 4 bases, with 8 bases between. The chain's CDR3 is CASSLGVDYEQYF. CDR3 sequence (DNA): TGTGCCAGCAGCTTAGGAGTAGATTACGAGCAGTACTTC. Full variable domain (outside the CDR3, taken from reference TRBV11-2 and TRBJ2-7): EAGVAQSPRYKIIEKRQSVAFWCNPISGHATLYWYQQILGQGPKLLIQFQNNGVVDDSQLPKDRFSAERLKGVDSTLKIQPAKLEDSAVYLCASSLGVDYEQYFGPGTRLTVT.

The table lists this clonotype with a few counts. The rearrangement links TRBV20-1 to TRBJ2-7, with a weak D call TRBD2 (7 bases). The CDR3 sequence is 14 residues long. The V end was cut by 3 bases, the J end by 1 base, with 13 bases between. CDR1 and CDR2 from the germline V gene are DFQATT and SNEGSKA (reference sequence). DNA for the CDR3: TGCAGTGCTAGTTGGGGGGGCGCTTCCTACGAGCAGTACTTC. This codes for CSASWGGASYEQYF.

The chain recombines TRBV5-1 with TRBJ2-7; D remains unclear. CDR1 and CDR2 (germline): SGHRS, YFSETQ. The V gene lost 0 bases and the J gene lost 0 bases, with 19 bases spanning the gap. The length of the CDR3 is 18 residues. The DNA for the CDR3 is TGCGCCAGCAGCTTGGAAGGCCGAGCGTCCCGCACCTCCTACGAGCAGTACTTC. Encoded protein: CASSLEGRASRTSYEQYF. Based on the CDR3 plus reference TRBV5-1 and TRBJ2-7, the full variable domain is KAGVTQTPRYLIKTRGQQVTLSCSPISGHRSVSWYQQTPGQGLQFLFEYFSETQRNKGNFPGRFSGRQFSNSRSEMNVSTLELGDSALYLCASSLEGRASRTSYEQYFGPGTRLTVT.

This clonotype has at least ten counts. The chain has TRBV7-2 and TRBJ2-2; no reliable D call. V was pared by 5 bases and J by 4 bases, with 8 bases between. The V gene's germline CDR1 is SGHTA and CDR2 FQGNSA. The CDR3 is 13 amino acids. CDR3 sequence: CASSPLITGELFF. The CDR3 DNA reads TGTGCCAGCAGCCCGCTTATCACCGGGGAGCTGTTTTTT.

This clonotype was counted at least ten times. The chain combines TRBV7-9 with TRBJ2-7; the D gene is possibly TRBD1 (5 bases). Germline V gene data show CDR1 as SEHNR and CDR2 as FQNEAQ (reference sequence). Trimming cost V 7 bases and J 2 bases, with 15 bases left between them. The CDR3 contains 14 residues. The CDR3 bases are TGTGCCAGCACCGAGAGAGCAGGGCCCTACGAGCAGTACTTC. Protein: CASTERAGPYEQYF.

This clonotype has just a few counts. The V gene is TRBV7-9, the J gene TRBJ2-3; TRBD2 aligns across 8 bases. CDR3 length: 14 residues. After removal of 7 bases from V and 4 bases from J, the junction contained 7 bases not matched to a gene. The germline V gene has CDR1 SEHNR and CDR2 FQNEAQ (reference sequence). The CDR3: CASTGAGAADTQYF. The CDR3 DNA is TGTGCCAGCACAGGAGCGGGGGCGGCAGATACGCAGTATTTT.

This clonotype was detected a few times. The chain links TRBV28 to TRBJ2-2; TRBD2 matches 7 bases. This CDR3 is 15 amino acids long. Germline lookup yields CDR1 MDHEN and CDR2 SYDVKM. V shed 2 bases, J shed 0 bases, and the junction held 0 bases outside the gene matches. CDR3 residues: CASSLAGANTGELFF. In DNA, the CDR3 is TGTGCCAGCAGTTTAGCGGGAGCGAACACCGGGGAGCTGTTTTTT.

This clonotype has ten or more counts. The genes are TRBV3-1 and TRBJ1-2; weak D call: TRBD1 (5 bases). The CDR3 extends over 15 amino acids. Trimming removed 2 bases from V and 0 bases from J, with 10 bases in between. Per germline, CDR1 LGHDT and CDR2 YNNKEL (reference sequence). The CDR3 is CASSQPMTANYGYTF. The CDR3 DNA reads as TGTGCCAGCAGCCAACCCATGACAGCTAACTATGGCTACACCTTC. The full variable domain, completed using reference TRBV3-1 and TRBJ1-2, is DTAVSQTPKYLVTQMGNDKSIKCEQNLGHDTMYWYKQDSKKFLKIMFSYNNKELIINETVPNRFSPKSPDKAHLNLHINSLELGDSAVYFCASSQPMTANYGYTFGSGTRLTVV.

This clonotype was seen only once. The V call is TRBV20-1, the J call TRBJ2-5, with D unresolved. V was cut by 6 bases and J by 3 bases, with 14 bases left in between. Germline V gives CDR1 DFQATT, CDR2 SNEGSKA (reference sequence). This CDR3 contains 13 residues. CDR3 region: CSAMDPPKETQYF. DNA for the CDR3: TGCAGTGCGATGGACCCTCCTAAAGAGACCCAGTACTTC.

This clonotype appeared many times. The chain employs TRBV5-1 and TRBJ2-7, with a weak D call TRBD1 (6 bases). CDR1 and CDR2 from the germline V gene are SGHRS and YFSETQ. Deletions cut 4 bases from V and 3 bases from J, with 11 bases between. CDR3 length: 13 residues. The CDR3 region is CASSAGTNYEQYF. For the CDR3, the DNA is TGCGCCAGCAGCGCCGGGACAAACTACGAGCAGTACTTC.